The next 9 T cell receptor beta chains were all read from a single sample in a study of CD8+CD57+ T cells in acquired aplastic anemia. CD8+CD57+ cell expansion had been shown by flow cytometry in patients chosen for sequencing. Genomic DNA acted as the template from which TCR beta VDJ combination and CDR3 sequence profiling were carried out. TCRdb reprocessed the reads via MiXCR and lists one record per CDR3 protein. This sample carries about 54,000 distinct CDR3 sequences, roughly three fifths of them seen once, and the ten largest clones take roughly 15%. Material for sequencing was sorted CD4+, CD8+, or CD8+CD57+ T cells (not recorded which) from PBMCs. These receptors were obtained from a human donor with aplastic anemia.

J is TRBJ2-5 and V is TRBV5-1; D not resolved. V gave up 2 bases and J gave up 3 bases, with 5 bases separating them. The CDR3 sequence is 12 residues long. Germline V gene data show CDR1 as SGHRS and CDR2 as YFSETQ. The CDR3 loop is CASSFDEETQYF. As DNA, the CDR3 is TGCGCCAGCAGCTTTGACGAAGAGACCCAGTACTTC.

The chain carries TRBV5-1 and TRBJ1-2; D is ambiguous. The V gene lost 2 bases and the J gene lost 4 bases, with 12 bases spanning the gap. The CDR3 length is 14 residues. Germline values: CDR1 SGHRS, CDR2 YFSETQ. In nucleotides, the CDR3 is TGCGCCAGCAGCTTCGGGTACCCCCGCTATGGCTACACCTTC. Amino acid sequence: CASSFGYPRYGYTF.

The rearrangement uses TRBV29-1 and TRBJ2-7; D ambiguous. CDR1 SQVTM and CDR2 ANQGSEA come from the germline V gene. This CDR3 spans 10 amino acids. Trimming removed 5 bases from V and 7 bases from J, with 9 bases in between. This chain's CDR3 is CSVSDREQYF. The DNA for the CDR3 is TGCAGCGTTTCGGATAGAGAGCAGTACTTC.

V is TRBV19 and J is TRBJ1-5, with D uncertain. CDR3 length: 15 amino acids. Germline lookup yields CDR1 LNHDA and CDR2 SQIVND (reference sequence). The V end lost 5 bases, the J end lost 0 bases, and 11 bases lay between the germline ends. The CDR3 here is CASSYGLYSNQPQHF. The CDR3 DNA reads as TGTGCCAGTAGTTATGGCCTGTATAGCAATCAGCCCCAGCATTTT. Drawing the rest from reference TRBV19 and TRBJ1-5, the complete variable domain is DGGITQSPKYLFRKEGQNVTLSCEQNLNHDAMYWYRQDPGQGLRLIYYSQIVNDFQKGDIAEGYSVSREKKESFPLTVTSAQKNPTAFYLCASSYGLYSNQPQHFGDGTRLSIL.

The V gene is TRBV7-6, the J gene TRBJ2-7; 11 bases are a match to TRBD1. The V and J ends lost 5 bases and 0 bases, in that order; junction bases with no gene match: 3. CDR3 size: 15 residues. Per germline, CDR1 SGHVS and CDR2 FNYEAQ. The DNA of the CDR3 is TGTGCCAGCAGCGTCGGACAGGGGGCCTCCTACGAGCAGTACTTC. Protein sequence: CASSVGQGASYEQYF.

This chain joins TRBV7-1 and TRBJ2-5, with 10 nucleotides matching TRBD2. TRBV7-1 is flagged as an ORF with uncertain function. The CDR3 runs 17 residues. Germline trimming cut 5 bases from V and 10 bases from J; bases unmatched to any gene: 19. CDR3 nucleotide sequence: TGTGCCAGCAGCGCCTCGTCAGCGGGGGGGCCCCAGCTGGACCAGTACTTC. It is translated as CASSASSAGGPQLDQYF.

This clonotype appeared many times. The J gene is TRBJ2-7, the V gene TRBV6-5; a weak D match, TRBD1 (5 bases). The CDR3 contains 15 residues. From germline, CDR1 is MNHEY and CDR2 SVGAGI. The ends were cut back, 3 bases at V and 2 bases at J, with 14 bases in the middle. The CDR3 DNA follows: TGTGCCAGCAGTTATCTGTCAGGGAACCCCTACGAGCAGTACTTC. Its translation is CASSYLSGNPYEQYF.

The chain uses TRBV20-1 and TRBJ1-5; D is unresolved. CDR1 is DFQATT, CDR2 SNEGSKA, per germline (reference sequence). CDR3 size: 12 residues. Between the trimmed V and J ends, which lost 3 bases and 4 bases, there was a span of 7 bases. The CDR3 loop is CSASSGNQPQHF. The CDR3 nucleotides are TGCAGTGCTAGTTCGGGAAATCAGCCCCAGCATTTT.

The chain links TRBV7-6 to TRBJ2-7; D perhaps matches TRBD2 (6 bases). The germline gives CDR1 SGHVS, CDR2 FNYEAQ. The CDR3 totals 13 residues. V was clipped by 5 bases and J by 3 bases, with 11 bases between them. CDR3 coding DNA: TGTGCCAGCAGCCGGGAGCCTCACTACGAGCAGTACTTC. This codes for CASSREPHYEQYF.